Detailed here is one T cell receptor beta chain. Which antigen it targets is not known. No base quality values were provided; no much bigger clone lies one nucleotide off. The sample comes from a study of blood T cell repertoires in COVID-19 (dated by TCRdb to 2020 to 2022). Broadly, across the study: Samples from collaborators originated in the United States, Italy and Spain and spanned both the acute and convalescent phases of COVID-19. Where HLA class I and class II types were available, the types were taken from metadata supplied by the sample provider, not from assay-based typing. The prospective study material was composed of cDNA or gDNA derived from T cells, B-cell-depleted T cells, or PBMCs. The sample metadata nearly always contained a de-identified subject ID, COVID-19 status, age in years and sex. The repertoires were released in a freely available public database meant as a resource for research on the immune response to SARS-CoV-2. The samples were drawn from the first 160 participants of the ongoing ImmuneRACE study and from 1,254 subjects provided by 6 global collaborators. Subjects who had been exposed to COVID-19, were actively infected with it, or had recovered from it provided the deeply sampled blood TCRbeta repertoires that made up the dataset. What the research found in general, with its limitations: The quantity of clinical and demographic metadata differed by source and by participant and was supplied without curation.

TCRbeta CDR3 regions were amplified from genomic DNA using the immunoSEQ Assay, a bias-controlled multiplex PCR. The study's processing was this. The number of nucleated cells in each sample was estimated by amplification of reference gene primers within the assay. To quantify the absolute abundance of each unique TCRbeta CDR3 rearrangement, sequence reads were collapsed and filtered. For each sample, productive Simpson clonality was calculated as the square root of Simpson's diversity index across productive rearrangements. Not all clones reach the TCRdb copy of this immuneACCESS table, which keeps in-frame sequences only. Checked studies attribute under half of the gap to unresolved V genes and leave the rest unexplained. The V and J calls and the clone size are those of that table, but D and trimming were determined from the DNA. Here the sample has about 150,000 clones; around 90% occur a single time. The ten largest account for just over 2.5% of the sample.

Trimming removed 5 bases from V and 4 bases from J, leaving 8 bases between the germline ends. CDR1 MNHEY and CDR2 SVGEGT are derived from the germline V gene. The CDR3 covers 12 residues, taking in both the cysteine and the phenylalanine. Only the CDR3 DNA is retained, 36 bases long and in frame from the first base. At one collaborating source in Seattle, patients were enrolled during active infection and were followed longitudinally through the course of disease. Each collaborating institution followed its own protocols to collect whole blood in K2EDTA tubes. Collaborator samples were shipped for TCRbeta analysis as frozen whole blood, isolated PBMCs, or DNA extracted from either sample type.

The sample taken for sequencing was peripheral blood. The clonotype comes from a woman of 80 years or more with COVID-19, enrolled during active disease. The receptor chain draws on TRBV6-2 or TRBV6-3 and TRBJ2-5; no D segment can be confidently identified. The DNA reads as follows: TGTGCCAGCAGTCACAAACCAGAGACCCAGTACTTC. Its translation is CASSHKPETQYF.